The subject of this entry is one T cell receptor (beta chain). What this receptor recognizes is not known. The sample holds no much larger clone one base away, and base qualities are not on file. This specimen's time point label, per the study, means: second blood draw from one MS patient after hematopoietic stem cell transplantation. To demonstrate the VDJtools post-analysis software, TCR beta repertoires were profiled from the peripheral blood of more than ten young patients with multiple sclerosis. Multiple sclerosis patients were children and adolescents aged about 6 to 16 years. CDR1 and CDR2 are drawn from the germline V gene (reference sequence): DFQATT, SNEGSKA. V drops 6 bases and J drops 6 bases, leaving 24 bases in between. The CDR3 numbers 15 residues from cysteine through phenylalanine. Here the CDR3 DNA is all that survives: 45 bases in frame from base 1. These data belong to a study of post-analysis software for immune sequencing data (dated by TCRdb to the mid-2010s). Looking at the study overall: The recorded disease courses included relapsing-remitting, secondary progressive and progressive-relapsing multiple sclerosis, and some patients had no subtype annotation. The patient repertoires were compared against 10 to 12 previously published healthy control repertoires obtained from donors aged 6 to 25 years. A subset of samples was prepared in parallel using single-end sample barcoding, then pooled and co-amplified after Illumina adapter ligation.

The library was generated by PCR. The sequencer was an Illumina HiSeq 2500. To reduce PCR and sequencing biases, unique molecular identifiers were incorporated into the TCR beta cDNA libraries. Roughly 500,000 cDNA molecules were obtained per 1 to 10 million input T cells, so each molecule approximated one T cell. The patient libraries were prepared and sequenced using the same protocol as the earlier healthy control dataset. Samples belonging to the same batch were prepared together, multiplexed and sequenced on a shared HiSeq lane. Regarding the original processing steps: Raw barcoded reads were processed with MIGEC, discarding single-read molecular identifier groups before consensus assembly and CDR3 extraction. VDJtools was used for post-analysis of the clonotype tables, with diversity normalized by down-sampling every dataset to the smallest sample size. In repertoire overlap clustering, CDR3 amino acid sequences, but not nucleotide sequences, were matched to correct batch-related cross-sample contamination. TCRdb itself trimmed the public reads at Q25 with fastp, ran MiXCR and retained productive beta chains. CDR3 protein sequences are deduplicated, and each keeps its most common genes and DNA. Clone size and V and J calls follow TCRdb, not the original study. This sample comprises 160,000 or so distinct CDR3 sequences, around 34% of them detected only once. Jointly, the top ten make up under 30% of the sample.

Overall study results and their limits: Normalized Chao1 diversity was significantly lower in multiple sclerosis patients than controls, suggesting substantial peripheral T-cell clonal expansion. About 5 TRBV segments, including TRBV5-6, TRBV5-1 and TRBV20-1, were significantly more frequent in patients than controls. The multiple sclerosis patient group was slightly younger than the control group. Direct clustering with F measure revealed strong co-clustering of samples prepared in the same batch, which led to a batch-effect correction.

This specimen was blood, taken after autologous hematopoietic stem cell transplantation. This TCR was sampled from a girl aged 5 to 17 with multiple sclerosis. Donor details come from another sample of the same person, matched by shared clones. The chain employs TRBV20-1 and TRBJ2-7, with the D gene possibly TRBD1 or TRBD2, each one fitting 5 bases. The sequence in DNA is TGCAGTGCCATCCAACCGGGACCCCTCCATAGCGAGCAGTACTTC. This is translated as CSAIQPGPLHSEQYF.